This record looks at one T cell receptor (beta chain) sequence and its context. Its antigen is unknown. No quality values exist for individual bases; no much larger clone is one base distant. For sequencing of the TCRbeta CDR3 region, genomic DNA was extracted from the sorted cells. TCRbeta CDR3 regions were sequenced using the immunoSEQ Assay. TCRdb carries this immuneACCESS record with in-frame sequences only. Its versions omit some clonotypes, under half of them owing to an unresolved V gene in the studies checked, with the rest unexplained. The sample contains about 73,000 clones, around 90% of them found a single time. Roughly 0.55% of the sample comes from the top ten. This entry comes from a study of OX40 agonist ivuxolimab in advanced cancers. Regarding the study in general: The costimulatory receptor OX40 (CD134) was targeted by ivuxolimab, a fully human IgG2 agonistic monoclonal antibody. Peripheral TCRbeta sequencing was intended to test whether TCR sequence diversity was altered and clonal T-cell expansion was caused by ivuxolimab. Of the approximately 53 patients in dose escalation, approximately 20 had hepatocellular carcinoma, about 15 had melanoma, 9 had renal cell carcinoma and 9 had head and neck cancer. Three dose-escalation patients achieved partial responses, one with hepatocellular carcinoma and two with cutaneous melanoma. Intravenous ivuxolimab was administered to patients every 2 weeks at six dose levels: 0.01, 0.1, 0.3, 1.5, 3 and 10 mg/kg. Patients were allowed to have had prior anti-PD-1, anti-PD-L1 or anti-CTLA-4 therapy, and 30% to 40% of the dose-escalation patients had been treated with checkpoint inhibitors. The paper reports the monotherapy dose-escalation portion (N of about 47 patients) of the phase I ivuxolimab trial. The dose-escalation cohort was roughly 87% male with a mean age of about 65 years, ranging from roughly 20 to 80.

The trial excluded patients who had a history of autoimmune disease or who were on systemic immunosuppression. Peripheral blood for TCR sequencing was drawn from every dose cohort at baseline, at cycle 4 day 1 and at cycle 7 day 1. Samples were obtained from an open-label, multicenter, first-in-human phase I dose-escalation trial of ivuxolimab. Adults with locally advanced or metastatic melanoma, renal cell carcinoma, hepatocellular carcinoma or head and neck squamous cell carcinoma were enrolled in the trial. CD4+ and CD8+ T cells were sorted separately from peripheral blood before TCR sequencing. Study-wide conclusions, independent of this receptor: After ivuxolimab, more expanded clones were found on average in CD8+ T cells than in CD4+ T cells. At doses from 0.1 to 3.0 mg/kg, clonal expansion was seen in both CD4+ and CD8+ blood T cells between baseline and week 6. Low levels of normalized T-cell clonal expansion were also seen in some nonresponding patients. In partial responders in the 0.1-3.0 mg/kg groups, normalized peripheral clonal expansion was found to be among the lowest, especially among CD8+ T cells. The antigen specificity of the peripheral T cells that underwent clonal expansion was not determined.

Including the terminal cysteine and phenylalanine, the CDR3 comprises 12 residues. CDR3 DNA only is kept here, 36 bases in frame from base 1. The germline V gene sets CDR1 to SGHRS and CDR2 to YFSETQ. Relative to germline, V is 4 bases shorter and J is 2 bases shorter, with 5 bases between their ends. Sample: CD4+ or CD8+ T cells sorted from blood, taken in a trial of the OX40 agonist ivuxolimab. This clonotype was sampled from an adult with an advanced solid tumor such as melanoma, head and neck, liver or kidney cancer. The V and J segments used are TRBV5-1 and TRBJ2-3, with the D gene not confidently named. The CDR3 is CASSQDTDTQYF. The bases read TGCGCCAGCAGCCAGGACACAGATACGCAGTATTTT.